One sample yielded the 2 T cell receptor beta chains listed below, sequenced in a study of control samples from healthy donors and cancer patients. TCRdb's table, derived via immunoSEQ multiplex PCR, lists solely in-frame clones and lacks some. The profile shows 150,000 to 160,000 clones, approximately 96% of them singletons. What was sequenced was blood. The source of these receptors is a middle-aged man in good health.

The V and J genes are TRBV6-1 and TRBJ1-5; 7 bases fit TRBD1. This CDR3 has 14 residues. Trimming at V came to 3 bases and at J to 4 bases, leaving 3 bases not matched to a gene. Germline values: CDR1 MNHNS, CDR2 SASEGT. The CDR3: CASSDIRGNQPQHF. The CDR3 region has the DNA TGTGCCAGCAGTGACATCAGGGGGAATCAGCCCCAGCATTTT.

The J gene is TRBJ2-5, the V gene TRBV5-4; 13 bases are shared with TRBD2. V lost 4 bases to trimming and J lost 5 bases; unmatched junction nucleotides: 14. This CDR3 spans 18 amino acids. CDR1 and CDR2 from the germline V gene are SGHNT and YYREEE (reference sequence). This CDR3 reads CASSPGLGLAGPGETQYF. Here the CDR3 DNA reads TGTGCCAGCAGCCCCGGGTTGGGACTAGCGGGGCCGGGGGAGACCCAGTACTTC.